Below are 28 T cell receptor beta chains sequenced from a single sample in a study of T cells in tuberculosis. Data came from immunoSEQ multiplex PCR; TCRdb stores just in-frame clones and leaves some out. The sample includes approximately 30,000 clones, around 97% seen only once; the top ten take approximately 6.2%. Sequenced material: PBMCs. The receptor source for this set is a donor between 10 and 29 years old with latent tuberculosis or without tuberculosis infection.

The rearrangement links TRBV9 to TRBJ1-4; D gene unclear. This CDR3 region has 16 residues. The V gene's germline CDR1 is SGDLS and CDR2 YYNGEE. V was clipped by 0 bases and J by 0 bases, with 9 bases between them. The CDR3 protein is CASSVEEGATNEKLFF. The CDR3 nucleotides are TGTGCCAGCAGCGTAGAAGAGGGTGCAACTAATGAAAAACTGTTTTTT.

The chain joins TRBV30 to TRBJ2-1, with no clear D. The CDR3 is made up of 14 amino acids. Germline V gives CDR1 GTSNPN, CDR2 SVGIG (reference sequence). With 2 bases removed from V and 5 bases from J, the gap between germline ends came to 13 bases. CDR3: CAWSIGTVNNEQFF. The CDR3 DNA reads as TGTGCCTGGAGTATAGGTACAGTTAACAATGAGCAGTTCTTC. Supplemented by reference TRBV30 and TRBJ2-1, the full variable domain reads SQTIHQWPATLVQPVGSPLSLECTVEGTSNPNLYWYRQAAGRGLQLLFYSVGIGQISSEVPQNLSASRPQDRQFILSSKKLLLSDSGFYLCAWSIGTVNNEQFFGPGTRLTVL.

This clone was detected only once. The genes are TRBV28 and TRBJ1-1, with D perhaps matching TRBD1 (5 bases). V was pared by 0 bases and J by 5 bases, with 7 bases between. Germline CDR1 reads MDHEN; CDR2 reads SYDVKM. The CDR3 spans 13 residues. CDR3 sequence reads: CASSLWGGTEAFF. The DNA of the CDR3 is TGTGCCAGCAGTTTATGGGGGGGTACTGAAGCTTTCTTT. Supplemented by reference TRBV28 and TRBJ1-1, the full variable domain reads DVKVTQSSRYLVKRTGEKVFLECVQDMDHENMFWYRQDPGLGLRLIYFSYDVKMKEKGDIPEGYSVSREKKERFSLILESASTNQTSMYLCASSLWGGTEAFFGQGTRLTVV.

The rearrangement joins TRBV7-8 to TRBJ2-6; maybe TRBD1 (6 bases). The CDR3 sequence is 15 residues long. Deletions cut 1 base from V and 2 bases from J, with 6 bases between. From germline, CDR1 is SGHVS and CDR2 FQNEAQ. The CDR3 spells CASSLDRAGANVLTF. In DNA form, the CDR3 reads TGTGCCAGCAGCTTAGACAGGGCTGGGGCCAACGTCCTGACTTTC.

V is TRBV5-4 and J is TRBJ2-5; TRBD2 matches at 7 bases. The ends lost 8 bases at V and 2 bases at J; junction bases unmatched: 9. CDR3 length equals 14 residues. Germline V gene data show CDR1 as SGHNT and CDR2 as YYREEE (reference sequence). The CDR3, as DNA: TGTGCCAGTAGCACACTAGCGAGTCAAGAGACCCAGTACTTC. This sequence encodes CASSTLASQETQYF.

The chain carries TRBV5-1 and TRBJ1-3; weak D call: TRBD1 (6 bases). The V and J ends lost 3 bases and 0 bases respectively, with 10 bases between them. Germline V gives CDR1 SGHRS, CDR2 YFSETQ. The CDR3 extends over 15 amino acids. The CDR3 loop is CASSSTGSSGNTIYF. The CDR3 DNA follows: TGCGCCAGCAGCTCCACAGGGTCCTCTGGAAACACCATATATTTT.

The V and J genes are TRBV5-4 and TRBJ1-1; D gene unclear. Germline values: CDR1 SGHNT, CDR2 YYREEE (reference sequence). This CDR3 spans 15 amino acids. V was shortened by 8 bases and J by 3 bases, with 20 bases between the two germline ends. This CDR3 reads CASSKKGVGDTEAFF. The CDR3, as DNA: TGTGCCAGTAGCAAAAAGGGAGTGGGTGACACTGAAGCTTTCTTT.

V usage is TRBV6-5 and J usage is TRBJ1-4; 9 positions agree with TRBD1. J was trimmed by 9 bases and V by 6 bases; bases with no gene match: 8. This CDR3 has 14 amino acids. Germline V gives CDR1 MNHEY, CDR2 SVGAGI. In nucleotides, the CDR3 is TGTGCCAGCAGACCCGACAGGGGGAGACAAAAACTGTTTTTT. It encodes CASRPDRGRQKLFF.

The chain uses TRBV5-1 and TRBJ1-1; possibly TRBD1 for D (6 bases). Germline lookup yields CDR1 SGHRS and CDR2 YFSETQ. The CDR3 totals 15 residues. The V end lost 9 bases, the J end lost 2 bases, and 20 bases lay between the germline ends. The CDR3 sequence: CATRTVWGSNTEAFF. The CDR3 region has the DNA TGCGCCACCCGGACAGTTTGGGGATCAAACACTGAAGCTTTCTTT.

In DNA, the CDR3 is TGTGCCAGCAGCCGGAATCGGGGGGTTAATGGTGAAAAACTGTTTTTT. It translates to CASSRNRGVNGEKLFF. V gene TRBV13 combines with J gene TRBJ1-4; TRBD1 is a possible D gene (5 bases). The CDR3 contains 16 residues. Trimming removed 5 bases from V and 7 bases from J, with 20 bases in between. Per germline, CDR1 PRHDT and CDR2 FYEKMQ (reference sequence). The full variable domain, rest sourced from reference TRBV13 and TRBJ1-4, is AAGVIQSPRHLIKEKRETATLKCYPIPRHDTVYWYQQGPGQDPQFLISFYEKMQSDKGSIPDRFSAQQFSDYHSELNMSSLELGDSALYFCASSRNRGVNGEKLFFGSGTQLSVL.

The V gene is TRBV6-6, the J gene TRBJ2-7; 9 positions agree with TRBD2. V lost 6 bases and J lost 6; bases outside the gene matches: 15. CDR3 length: 16 amino acids. Germline CDR1 is MNHNY and CDR2 is SVGAGI (reference sequence). In nucleotides, the CDR3 is TGTGCCAGCAGCCCAATGCGGGGGGGGGCAGTCGGCGAGCAGTACTTC. It yields the protein CASSPMRGGAVGEQYF.

The chain couples TRBV2 to TRBJ2-2; 7 positions match TRBD1. The CDR3 is 14 residues long. Germline values: CDR1 SNHLY, CDR2 FYNNEI. V was clipped by 6 bases and J by 3 bases; unmatched bases: 4. In nucleotides, the CDR3 is TGTGCCAGCAGGACAGGGTCTTACACCGGGGAGCTGTTTTTT. This codes for CASRTGSYTGELFF.

This chain connects TRBV7-2 to TRBJ2-3; maybe TRBD1 (6 bases). Germline V gives CDR1 SGHTA, CDR2 FQGNSA. The CDR3 sequence is 14 residues long. V shed 5 bases and J shed 1 base, with 10 bases lying between them. The CDR3 coding sequence is TGTGCCAGCAGCACAGGGTTGGGCACAGATACGCAGTATTTT. Protein product: CASSTGLGTDTQYF.

The chain uses TRBV5-1 and TRBJ1-5, with D perhaps matching TRBD1 (5 bases). The CDR3 runs to 15 residues. Deletions cut 0 bases from V and 3 bases from J, with 10 bases between. Germline V gives CDR1 SGHRS, CDR2 YFSETQ. As DNA, the CDR3 is TGCGCCAGCAGCTTGGGCACAGGATTCAATCAGCCCCAGCATTTT. As protein: CASSLGTGFNQPQHF.

This clone was seen just once. This chain joins TRBV7-3 and TRBJ2-2; 7 bases line up with TRBD1. CDR1 SGHTA and CDR2 FQGTGA come from the germline V gene. The CDR3 is 13 amino acids. V gave up 7 bases and J gave up 5 bases; unmatched junction bases: 4. The DNA for the CDR3 is TGTGCCAGCACGACAGGGCTGACCGGGGAGCTGTTTTTT. Protein product: CASTTGLTGELFF.

This chain joins TRBV30 and TRBJ1-1, with 10 bases matching TRBD1. The V and J ends lost 3 bases and 0 bases, in that order; junction bases with no gene match: 7. CDR1 is GTSNPN, CDR2 SVGIG, per germline (reference sequence). This CDR3 contains 16 residues. CDR3 DNA sequence: TGTGCCTGGAGATTTCTCGGGACAGGGGTGAACACTGAAGCTTTCTTT. Encoded protein: CAWRFLGTGVNTEAFF.

This chain links TRBV7-6 with TRBJ2-3; TRBD2 agrees at 10 bases. In germline, CDR1 is SGHVS, CDR2 FNYEAQ. The CDR3 consists of 15 residues. Trimming cost V 2 bases and J 3 bases; bases outside gene matches: 2. This chain's CDR3 is CASSLTSGMTDTQYF. The CDR3, as DNA: TGTGCCAGCAGCTTAACTAGCGGGATGACAGATACGCAGTATTTT.

This chain joins TRBV4-1 and TRBJ1-1; tentatively, D is TRBD1 (5 bases). Germline-derived CDR1 and CDR2 are MGHRA and YSYEKL. This CDR3 has 17 residues. The V end was cut by 4 bases, the J end by 4 bases, with 22 bases between. The CDR3 sequence: CASSPFAEGNGGTEAFF. CDR3 DNA: TGCGCCAGCAGCCCCTTCGCAGAAGGGAACGGGGGCACTGAAGCTTTCTTT.

The rearrangement joins TRBV28 to TRBJ2-5; 7 bases align to TRBD1. Trimming at V came to 2 bases and at J to 5 bases, leaving 5 bases not matched to a gene. From germline, CDR1 is MDHEN and CDR2 SYDVKM. The CDR3 totals 14 residues. CDR3 coding DNA: TGTGCCAGCAGTTTAAACAGGGGATGGGAGACCCAGTACTTC. Translated: CASSLNRGWETQYF.

The gene calls are TRBV28 and TRBJ2-7; D is possibly TRBD1 (6 bases). Per germline, CDR1 MDHEN and CDR2 SYDVKM. The V end lost 6 bases, the J end lost 1 base, and 16 bases lay between the germline ends. This CDR3 has 15 amino acids. The CDR3 DNA reads as TGTGCCAGCAGACCCACAGGGATTGGGTCCTACGAGCAGTACTTC. Its protein is CASRPTGIGSYEQYF.

The chain employs TRBV6-1 and TRBJ1-2; D might be TRBD1 (6 bases). Trimming removed 2 bases from V and 5 bases from J, with 15 bases in between. CDR1 and CDR2 from the germline V gene are MNHNS and SASEGT. The CDR3 extends over 15 amino acids. The CDR3 nucleotides read TGTGCCAGCAGTGAATCCCGACAGGTCTTATATGGCTACACCTTC. Translation: CASSESRQVLYGYTF.

The genes are TRBV4-2 and TRBJ2-7; the match to TRBD2 covers 8 bases. Germline CDR1 and CDR2: LGHNA and YNFKEQ. J was trimmed by 3 bases and V by 5 bases; bases with no gene match: 6. This CDR3 is built from 14 residues. Written as DNA, the CDR3 is TGTGCCAGCAGCAACAGCGGGGGAGTCTACGAGCAGTACTTC. Translation gives CASSNSGGVYEQYF.

This chain links TRBV5-1 with TRBJ1-4; the match to TRBD1 covers 7 bases. This CDR3 has 13 amino acids. After removal of 5 bases from V and 7 bases from J, the junction contained 5 bases not matched to a gene. CDR1 SGHRS and CDR2 YFSETQ come from the germline V gene. Here the CDR3 DNA reads TGCGCCAGCAGTCGACAGGGCGGTGAAAAACTGTTTTTT. This sequence encodes CASSRQGGEKLFF.

The chain has TRBV2 and TRBJ1-2; TRBD1 is a possible D gene (5 bases). CDR1 SNHLY and CDR2 FYNNEI come from the germline V gene. The V end was cut by 8 bases, the J end by 3 bases, with 16 bases between. There are 14 residues in the CDR3. As DNA, the CDR3 is TGTGCCAGCGCGGAGACAGTGTCCCACTATGGCTACACCTTC. Translating it yields CASAETVSHYGYTF. The full variable domain, rest sourced from reference TRBV2 and TRBJ1-2, is EPEVTQTPSHQVTQMGQEVILRCVPISNHLYFYWYRQILGQKVEFLVSFYNNEISEKSEIFDDQFSVERPDGSNFTLKIRSTKLEDSAMYFCASAETVSHYGYTFGSGTRLTVV.

The chain links TRBV5-4 to TRBJ1-1; perhaps TRBD1 as D (5 bases). In germline, CDR1 is SGHNT, CDR2 YYREEE (reference sequence). The CDR3 totals 14 residues. V lost 8 bases and J lost 2, with 16 bases in between. Here the CDR3 DNA reads TGTGCCAGTAGCACCGGGACTGGTAACACTGAAGCTTTCTTT. It yields the protein CASSTGTGNTEAFF.

The rearrangement uses TRBV2 and TRBJ1-1, with TRBD1 matching over 10 bases. The ends lost 7 bases at V and 6 bases at J; junction bases unmatched: 8. Germline V gene sequence: CDR1 SNHLY, CDR2 FYNNEI. This CDR3 contains 14 residues. The CDR3, as DNA: TGTGCCAGCAATACGGACAGGGGGGACCCTGAAGCTTTCTTT. Translated: CASNTDRGDPEAFF.

This rearrangement joins TRBV5-6 to TRBJ2-7; possible D gene TRBD2, 6 bases. V was clipped by 4 bases and J by 3 bases, with 14 bases between them. Germline CDR1 SGHDT, CDR2 YYEEEE. The CDR3 covers 14 residues. The CDR3 nucleotides read TGTGCCAGCAGCAGACTAGGATATCACTACGAGCAGTACTTC. Its protein product is CASSRLGYHYEQYF.

The chain uses TRBV27 and TRBJ2-7; a weak D match, TRBD1 (5 bases). Germline V gives CDR1 MNHEY, CDR2 SMNVEV (reference sequence). The CDR3 loop spans 13 amino acids. V lost 2 bases and J 6 bases, leaving 11 bases between the germline ends. This CDR3 is CASSLQGASEQYF. The CDR3 DNA sequence: TGTGCCAGCAGTTTACAGGGTGCTTCCGAGCAGTACTTC.